The clone carrying this T cell receptor (beta chain) has just a few counts. Its antigen is unknown. Germline CDR1 LGHNT, CDR2 FRNRAP. The CDR3 runs 13 residues. The germline V and J ends were trimmed by 0 bases and 5 bases, with 7 bases remaining between them. The data were taken from a study of T cells in localized non-small cell lung cancer. The study's findings and limits: Patients showing higher blood T cell density tended to see longer overall survival. The study found T cell clonality highest in uninvolved adjacent lung, above tumor. Appearing in adjacent lung were a median about 50 of the top 100 tumor clones. Only one tumor region went through sequencing, so heterogeneity may still be there.

Clones were read by immunoSEQ multiplex PCR, and TCRdb kept only the in-frame ones, dropping some. Of 38,000 or so clones in the sample, 81% were seen once. The gene calls are TRBV12-5 and TRBJ1-1; D uncertain. Sequences were derived from peripheral blood mononuclear cells, sampled before any cancer treatment. This clonotype was sampled from a male donor older than 55 with stage II lung adenocarcinoma. The DNA for the CDR3 is TGTGCTAGTGGTTTGGTACCCGGGACTGAAGCTTTCTTT. Amino acid sequence: CASGLVPGTEAFF. The entire variable domain, with the rest obtained from reference TRBV12-5 and TRBJ1-1, is as follows: DARVTQTPRHKVTEMGQEVTMRCQPILGHNTVFWYRQTMMQGLELLAYFRNRAPLDDSGMPKDRFSAEMPDATLATLKIQPSEPRDSAVYFCASGLVPGTEAFFGQGTRLTVV.